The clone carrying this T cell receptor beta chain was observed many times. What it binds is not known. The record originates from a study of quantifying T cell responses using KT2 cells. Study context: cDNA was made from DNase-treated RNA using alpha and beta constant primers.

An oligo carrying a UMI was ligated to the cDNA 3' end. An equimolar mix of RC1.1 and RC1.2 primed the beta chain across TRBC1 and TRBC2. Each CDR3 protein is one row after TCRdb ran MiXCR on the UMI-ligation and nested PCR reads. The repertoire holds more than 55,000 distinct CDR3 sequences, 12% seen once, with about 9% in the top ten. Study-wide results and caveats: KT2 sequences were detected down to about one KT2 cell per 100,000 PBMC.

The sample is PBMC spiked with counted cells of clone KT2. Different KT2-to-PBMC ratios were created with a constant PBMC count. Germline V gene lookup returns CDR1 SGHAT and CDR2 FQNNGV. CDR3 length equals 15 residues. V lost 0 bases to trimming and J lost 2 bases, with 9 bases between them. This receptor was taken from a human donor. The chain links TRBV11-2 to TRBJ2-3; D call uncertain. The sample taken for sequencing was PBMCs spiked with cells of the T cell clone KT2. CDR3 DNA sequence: TGTGCCAGCAGCTTAGAGGGCATAGTCACAGATACGCAGTATTTT. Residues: CASSLEGIVTDTQYF.